This T cell receptor beta chain was captured by sequencing in a study of T cell responses to AZD1222 COVID-19 vaccine. Findings of the study overall: Spike-wide vaccine-associated CD4 TCRs dominated at 160-218 and 743-854.

Assay used: immunoSEQ multiplex PCR; TCRdb lists only in-frame clones, some missing. Of some 140,000 clones listed, roughly 90% were seen once; the top ten hold 3% to 3.5%. V lost 1 base to trimming and J lost 4 bases, with 4 bases between them. This CDR3 comprises 12 residues. As for this clone: Its cognate antigen is unknown.

The clonotype originates from an adult in good health. The rearrangement joins TRBV12-3 or TRBV12-4 to TRBJ1-1; the D is unclear. Sequencing used peripheral blood, obtained on day 0 of AZD1222 vaccination. The DNA for the CDR3 is TGTGCCAGCAGTTTAGGGGTCACTGAAGCTTTCTTT. It yields the protein CASSLGVTEAFF.